The clone carrying this T cell receptor beta chain has a handful of counts. This CDR3 region has 15 residues. V gave up 6 bases and J gave up 4 bases; unmatched junction bases: 11. Per the germline V gene, CDR1 is MNHEY and CDR2 is SVGAGI. Produced via immunoSEQ multiplex PCR; TCRdb's table is partial and in-frame only. Counted here are approximately 300,000 clones, 70% to 90% occurring once; the ten biggest clones make up 0.85% to 0.9%. Seattle enrolled patients during active infection and tracked them longitudinally. The data stem from a study of blood T cell repertoires in COVID-19. Material for sequencing was peripheral blood. J is TRBJ1-2 and V is TRBV6-5; 7 bases line up with TRBD1. The source of this sequence is a human donor with COVID-19, enrolled during active disease. The donor label of this sample is uncertain. This CDR3 is CASRADREDPYGYTF. DNA for the CDR3: TGTGCCAGCAGGGCAGACAGGGAGGACCCCTATGGCTACACCTTC.